These 26 T cell receptor beta chains share one sample of origin, sequenced in a study of blood T cell repertoires in COVID-19. Clones were sequenced by immunoSEQ multiplex PCR, and TCRdb holds only the in-frame ones, with some missing. The data hold 470,000 or so clones, with 70% to 90% observed a single time. Sequenced input: peripheral blood. The receptor set was obtained from a human donor in a cohort sampled during active COVID-19.

This clone appeared once. The genes are TRBV7-8 and TRBJ1-5; maybe TRBD1 (5 bases). The CDR3 is 17 amino acids. The germline V and J ends were trimmed by 5 bases and 5 bases, with 22 bases remaining between them. CDR1 and CDR2 (germline): SGHVS, FQNEAQ. Written as DNA, the CDR3 is TGTGCCAGCAGCCCGACCCCAAACAGACAGCTCCATCAGCCCCAGCATTTT. Protein product: CASSPTPNRQLHQPQHF.

The V call is TRBV5-4, the J call TRBJ2-6; a possible D gene is TRBD1 (5 bases). Trimming removed 4 bases at V and 0 bases at J, with 11 bases between. This CDR3 region has 16 residues. Per germline, CDR1 SGHNT and CDR2 YYREEE (reference sequence). The CDR3 here is CASSTDTSSGANVLTF. The CDR3 DNA is TGTGCCAGCAGCACGGACACCTCCTCTGGGGCCAACGTCCTGACTTTC. Together with reference TRBV5-4 and TRBJ2-6, the CDR3 gives the full variable domain: ETGVTQSPTHLIKTRGQQVTLRCSSQSGHNTVSWYQQALGQGPQFIFQYYREEENGRGNFPPRFSGLQFPNYSSELNVNALELDDSALYLCASSTDTSSGANVLTFGAGSRLTVL.

CDR3 protein: CASSLGAGPDHDNEQFF. The CDR3 DNA follows: TGTGCCAGCAGCTTGGGAGCGGGCCCCGACCACGACAATGAGCAGTTCTTC. The gene calls are TRBV7-2 and TRBJ2-1; tentative D call: TRBD2 (6 bases). The germline CDR1 and CDR2 sequences are SGHTA and FQGNSA. The CDR3 is 17 residues long. The germline V and J ends were trimmed by 3 bases and 5 bases, with 20 bases remaining between them.

This sequence joins TRBV7-9 and TRBJ1-1; possibly TRBD1 for D (5 bases). The CDR3 spans 14 residues. Between the trimmed V and J ends, which lost 1 base and 1 base, there was a span of 7 bases. Germline CDR1 reads SEHNR; CDR2 reads FQNEAQ (reference sequence). The CDR3 DNA sequence: TGTGCCAGCAGCTTAGTGACAGAGAACACTGAAGCTTTCTTT. Its protein is CASSLVTENTEAFF. Full variable domain (outside the CDR3, taken from reference TRBV7-9 and TRBJ1-1): DTGVSQNPRHKITKRGQNVTFRCDPISEHNRLYWYRQTLGQGPEFLTYFQNEAQLEKSRLLSDRFSAERPKGSFSTLEIQRTEQGDSAMYLCASSLVTENTEAFFGQGTRLTVV.

This chain links TRBV6-6 with TRBJ1-1; TRBD1 aligns across 7 bases. The junction had 3 bases not matched to a gene; V was cut back by 10 bases and J by 4 bases. The germline V gene has CDR1 MNHNY and CDR2 SVGAGI (reference sequence). The CDR3 consists of 11 residues. The CDR3 DNA reads TGTGCCACACAGGGGCTCACTGAAGCTTTCTTT. It translates to CATQGLTEAFF.

The V call is TRBV29-1, the J call TRBJ2-1; 8 bases map to TRBD2. This CDR3 spans 14 amino acids. V dropped 7 bases and J dropped 7; count of bases not matched to a gene: 12. Germline assignment: CDR1 SQVTM and CDR2 ANQGSEA. CDR3 region: CSAEGFSGINEQFF. The CDR3 DNA reads TGCAGCGCAGAAGGTTTTAGCGGGATTAATGAGCAGTTCTTC.

This CDR3 is CASSHLGINSPLHF. DNA for the CDR3: TGTGCCAGCAGCCATCTAGGCATTAATTCACCCCTCCACTTT. V and J are TRBV14 and TRBJ1-6, with D unclear. Trimming pared 3 bases from V and 6 bases from J, leaving 9 bases between. The CDR3 covers 14 residues. The germline V gene encodes CDR1 SGHDN and CDR2 FVKESK.

CDR3 sequence: CASSLRGQETQYF. The CDR3 region has the DNA TGTGCCAGCAGTTTACGGGGTCAAGAGACCCAGTACTTC. This chain connects TRBV28 to TRBJ2-5; D perhaps matches TRBD2 (5 bases). CDR1 and CDR2 from the germline V gene are MDHEN and SYDVKM. The CDR3 covers 13 residues. The ends were cut back, 2 bases at V and 2 bases at J, with 6 bases in the middle.

This chain links TRBV9 with TRBJ1-5; no clear D gene. The CDR3 has 13 residues. With 0 bases removed from V and 3 bases from J, the gap between germline ends came to 4 bases. The V gene's germline CDR1 is SGDLS and CDR2 YYNGEE. The CDR3 spells CASSVDFNQPQHF. CDR3 nucleotide sequence: TGTGCCAGCAGCGTAGACTTCAATCAGCCCCAGCATTTT.

This chain connects TRBV3-1 (or the pseudogene TRBV3-2) to TRBJ2-1; TRBD2 agrees at 10 bases. The CDR3 contains 17 residues. Trimming took 0 bases from V and 1 from J; bases not matched to a gene: 3. Germline values: CDR1 LGHDT, CDR2 YNNKEL (reference sequence). CDR3 nucleotide sequence: TGTGCCAGCAGCCAAGATCTACTAGCGGGATCCTACAATGAGCAGTTCTTC. This codes for CASSQDLLAGSYNEQFF.

This clone occurred once. V is TRBV7-2 and J is TRBJ2-5, with D possibly TRBD2 on 5 matching bases. The V gene's germline CDR1 is SGHTA and CDR2 FQGNSA. V dropped 1 base and J dropped 2 bases, with 11 bases sitting between them. This CDR3 is 15 amino acids long. The CDR3 spells CASSLGGEGQETQYF. CDR3 in DNA: TGTGCCAGCAGCTTAGGGGGAGAAGGGCAAGAGACCCAGTACTTC. The full variable domain, rest sourced from reference TRBV7-2 and TRBJ2-5, is GAGVSQSPSNKVTEKGKDVELRCDPISGHTALYWYRQSLGQGLEFLIYFQGNSAPDKSGLPSDRFSAERTGGSVSTLTIQRTQQEDSAVYLCASSLGGEGQETQYFGPGTRLLVL.

The chain is built from TRBV15 and TRBJ1-2, with D unresolved. This CDR3 spans 16 amino acids. Trimming removed 0 bases at V and 4 bases at J, with 15 bases between. Germline CDR1 is LNHNV and CDR2 is YYDKDF (reference sequence). The CDR3 DNA is TGTGCCACCAGCAGAGATTTTTCATTCTCTACCTATGGCTACACCTTC. The encoded protein is CATSRDFSFSTYGYTF.

This sequence joins TRBV19 and TRBJ1-4, with D possibly TRBD1 on 6 matching bases. CDR1 and CDR2 from the germline V gene are LNHDA and SQIVND (reference sequence). The CDR3 covers 16 residues. Trimming pared 6 bases from V and 3 bases from J, leaving 17 bases between. This CDR3 is CASSRRGGLANEKLFF. The CDR3 DNA reads as TGTGCCAGTAGCCGTAGAGGGGGATTGGCTAATGAAAAACTGTTTTTT.

This clone was picked up a small number of times. The V and J genes are TRBV27 and TRBJ2-1, with D possibly TRBD1 on 7 matching bases. The CDR3 runs 16 residues. From germline, CDR1 is MNHEY and CDR2 SMNVEV (reference sequence). Trimming stripped 1 base from V and 3 bases from J, with 13 bases between. The CDR3 DNA reads as TGTGCCAGCAGTTTATACGGCAGGGGGGTCTACAATGAGCAGTTCTTC. Encoded protein: CASSLYGRGVYNEQFF.

The rearrangement joins TRBV28 to TRBJ2-3; D is unclear. Trimming removed 6 bases from V and 3 bases from J, with 16 bases in between. The germline gives CDR1 MDHEN, CDR2 SYDVKM. The CDR3 contains 15 residues. The CDR3 nucleotides read TGTGCCAGCAGCCCCCCCGAAATGAGGACAGATACGCAGTATTTT. As protein: CASSPPEMRTDTQYF.

The V gene is TRBV10-3, the J gene TRBJ2-3, with TRBD1 matching over 9 bases. Looked up from germline, CDR1 is ENHRY and CDR2 is SYGVKD. With 6 bases clipped from V and 5 bases from J, the junction kept 6 bases outside the gene matches. The CDR3 is 14 residues long. Written as DNA, the CDR3 is TGTGCCATCAGCCGGGACAGGGTGGAAGATACGCAGTATTTT. Translating it yields CAISRDRVEDTQYF.

This clone was picked up a small number of times. This chain uses TRBV7-2 with TRBJ2-2; weak D call: TRBD1 (6 bases). Trimming took 2 bases from V and 3 from J, leaving 10 bases between them. The CDR3 is 15 amino acids. Germline V gene data show CDR1 as SGHTA and CDR2 as FQGNSA. DNA of the CDR3: TGTGCCAGCAGCTTAAGTCAGGGGCACACCGGGGAGCTGTTTTTT. Protein product: CASSLSQGHTGELFF. The full variable domain, with the rest looked up from reference TRBV7-2 and TRBJ2-2, is GAGVSQSPSNKVTEKGKDVELRCDPISGHTALYWYRQSLGQGLEFLIYFQGNSAPDKSGLPSDRFSAERTGGSVSTLTIQRTQQEDSAVYLCASSLSQGHTGELFFGEGSRLTVL.

With regard to this clone: The same CDR3 also results from other DNA sequences found in this sample. V usage is TRBV30 and J usage is TRBJ2-3; possible D gene TRBD2, 5 bases. Trimming cost V 2 bases and J 0 bases, with 9 bases left between them. Germline V gene sequence: CDR1 GTSNPN, CDR2 SVGIG (reference sequence). The CDR3 contains 14 residues. CDR3 DNA: TGTGCCTGGAGTAGAGGGAGAAGCACAGATACGCAGTATTTT. Translating it yields CAWSRGRSTDTQYF.

This clone was seen once. The V call is TRBV29-1, the J call TRBJ2-2, with 9 nucleotides matching TRBD1. V lost 6 bases to trimming and J lost 2 bases; unmatched junction nucleotides: 7. The CDR3 length is 15 residues. Germline V CDR1 and CDR2: SQVTM, ANQGSEA. In DNA form, the CDR3 reads TGCAGCGTCCGACAGGGGGGCATAAACACCGGGGAGCTGTTTTTT. This gives the protein CSVRQGGINTGELFF.

The chain carries TRBV30 and TRBJ1-6; the match to TRBD1 covers 10 bases. Germline V lookup: CDR1 GTSNPN, CDR2 SVGIG (reference sequence). The trim removed 0 bases at V and 13 bases at J, leaving 6 bases unmatched. CDR3 length: 14 amino acids. The CDR3 nucleotides read TGTGCCTGGAGTGTAGGGACAGGGGAAATCCCCCTCCACTTT. Translation: CAWSVGTGEIPLHF. The full variable domain, in which reference TRBV30 and TRBJ1-6 provide the parts outside the CDR3, is SQTIHQWPATLVQPVGSPLSLECTVEGTSNPNLYWYRQAAGRGLQLLFYSVGIGQISSEVPQNLSASRPQDRQFILSSKKLLLSDSGFYLCAWSVGTGEIPLHFGNGTRLTVT.

The chain recombines TRBV7-9 with TRBJ1-1, with D possibly matching TRBD1 (6 bases). The V end was cut by 7 bases, the J end by 3 bases, with 21 bases between. From germline, CDR1 is SEHNR and CDR2 FQNEAQ (reference sequence). This CDR3 has 16 amino acids. The CDR3: CASTPARGSQDTEAFF. The DNA for the CDR3 is TGTGCCAGCACCCCGGCCAGGGGCAGTCAGGACACTGAAGCTTTCTTT.

The rearrangement links TRBV30 to TRBJ2-7, with 8 bases identical to TRBD2. In germline, CDR1 is GTSNPN, CDR2 SVGIG (reference sequence). The V segment lost 3 bases and the J segment 2 bases; nucleotides outside the gene matches: 3. The CDR3 runs 13 residues. CDR3 sequence (DNA): TGTGCCTGGAGGACGGGAGGGACCTACGAGCAGTACTTC. This encodes CAWRTGGTYEQYF. The entire variable domain, with the rest obtained from reference TRBV30 and TRBJ2-7, is as follows: SQTIHQWPATLVQPVGSPLSLECTVEGTSNPNLYWYRQAAGRGLQLLFYSVGIGQISSEVPQNLSASRPQDRQFILSSKKLLLSDSGFYLCAWRTGGTYEQYFGPGTRLTVT.

The chain uses TRBV30 and TRBJ2-7, with 14 bases matching TRBD2. The CDR3 spans 17 residues. The junction had 11 bases not matched to a gene; V was cut back by 1 base and J by 6 bases. Germline assignment: CDR1 GTSNPN and CDR2 SVGIG (reference sequence). CDR3 sequence: CAWSARPGLAGASEQYF. DNA for the CDR3: TGTGCCTGGAGTGCGAGACCGGGACTAGCGGGAGCTAGCGAGCAGTACTTC.

This clone was recorded only once. CDR3 protein: CASTSDSNQPQHF. CDR3 DNA sequence: TGTGCCAGCACCAGCGATAGCAATCAGCCCCAGCATTTT. The chain employs TRBV28 and TRBJ1-5; the D is unclear. CDR1 is MDHEN, CDR2 SYDVKM, per germline. Trimming shortened V by 7 bases and J by 0 bases, and 7 bases separated the two germline ends. The CDR3 sequence is 13 residues long.

The chain uses TRBV18 and TRBJ1-1; maybe TRBD1 (6 bases). The CDR3 totals 13 residues. Between the trimmed V and J ends, which lost 2 bases and 8 bases, there was a span of 12 bases. Germline CDR1 reads KGHSH; CDR2 reads LQKENI. The CDR3 DNA is TGTGCCAGCTCACCAATTCCGGACAGCGAAGCTTTCTTT. Residues: CASSPIPDSEAFF. Full variable domain (rest looked up from reference TRBV18 and TRBJ1-1): NAGVMQNPRHLVRRRGQEARLRCSPMKGHSHVYWYRQLPEEGLKFMVYLQKENIIDESGMPKERFSAEFPKEGPSILRIQQVVRGDSAAYFCASSPIPDSEAFFGQGTRLTVV.

The chain carries TRBV28 and TRBJ1-2; TRBD1 might be the D (6 bases). CDR1 is MDHEN and CDR2 is SYDVKM in the germline V gene. This CDR3 has 13 amino acids. Between the trimmed V and J ends, which lost 5 bases and 2 bases, there was a span of 9 bases. CDR3: CASSIDRNYGYTF. CDR3 bases: TGTGCCAGCAGTATAGACAGGAACTATGGCTACACCTTC.